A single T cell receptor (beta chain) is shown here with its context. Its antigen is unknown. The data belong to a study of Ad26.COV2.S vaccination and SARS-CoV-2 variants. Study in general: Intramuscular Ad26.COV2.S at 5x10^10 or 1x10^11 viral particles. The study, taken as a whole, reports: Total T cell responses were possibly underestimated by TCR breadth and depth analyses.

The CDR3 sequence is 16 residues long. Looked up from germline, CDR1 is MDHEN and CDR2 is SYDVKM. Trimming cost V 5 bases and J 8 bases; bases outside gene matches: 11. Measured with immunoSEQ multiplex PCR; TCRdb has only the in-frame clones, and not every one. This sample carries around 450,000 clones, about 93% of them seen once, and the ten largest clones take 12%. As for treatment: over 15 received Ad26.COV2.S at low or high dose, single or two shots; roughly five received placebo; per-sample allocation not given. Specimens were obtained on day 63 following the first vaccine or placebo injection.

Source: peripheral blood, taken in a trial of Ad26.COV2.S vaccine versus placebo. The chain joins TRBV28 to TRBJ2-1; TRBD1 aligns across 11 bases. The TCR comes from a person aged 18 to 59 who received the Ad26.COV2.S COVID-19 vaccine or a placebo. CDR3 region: CASSAYRDRGSHEQFF. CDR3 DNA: TGTGCCAGCAGTGCGTACCGGGACAGGGGGTCCCATGAGCAGTTCTTC.